The clone carrying this TCR beta chain turned up a few times. Its specificity is unknown. V shed 6 bases and J 6 bases; nucleotides not matched to a gene: 23. The CDR3 totals 20 residues. The data stem from a study of post-analysis software for immune sequencing data. Study-level background: Both relapsing-remitting and secondary progressive multiple sclerosis featured among the disease courses, as did progressive-relapsing multiple sclerosis. Study-wide points: Patients had higher frequencies than controls of a handful of TRBV segments, including TRBV5-6, TRBV5-1 and TRBV20-1.

Each TCR beta cDNA library carried unique molecular identifiers. Each CDR3 protein gets one entry after TCRdb re-called the PCR reads with MiXCR. Found here are 600,000 to 750,000 distinct CDR3 sequences, around 64% of them singletons; the top ten hold around 11%. The TCR was taken from a girl aged 2-15 years with multiple sclerosis. Material: blood. The chain links TRBV12-3 or TRBV12-4 to TRBJ2-1; 10 nucleotides align to TRBD1. The CDR3 DNA reads as TGTGCCAGCAGGCACAGGACAGGGGGGATTGATCTTAGGTTTAGCAATGAGCAGTTCTTC. Its translation: CASRHRTGGIDLRFSNEQFF.